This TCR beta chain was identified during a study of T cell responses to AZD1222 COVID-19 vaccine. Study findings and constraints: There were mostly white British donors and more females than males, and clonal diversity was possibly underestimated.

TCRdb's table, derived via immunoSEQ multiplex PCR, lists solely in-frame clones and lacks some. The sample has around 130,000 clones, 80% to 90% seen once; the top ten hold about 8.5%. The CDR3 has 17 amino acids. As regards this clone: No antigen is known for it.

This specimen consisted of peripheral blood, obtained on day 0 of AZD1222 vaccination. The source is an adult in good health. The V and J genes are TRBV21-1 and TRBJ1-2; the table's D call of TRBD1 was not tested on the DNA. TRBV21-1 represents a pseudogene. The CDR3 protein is CASSKPKGSVGAYGYTF. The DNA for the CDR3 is TGTGCCAGCAGCAAACCGAAGGGATCGGTAGGGGCCTATGGCTACACCTTC.